This T cell receptor (beta chain) was identified during a study of beta chain features in type 1 diabetes. Overall study: Healthy donors resembled patients in age, gender and cell yields.

The germline gives CDR1 SEHNR, CDR2 FQNEAQ (reference sequence). The CDR3 has 16 residues. Trimming at V came to 6 bases and at J to 5 bases, leaving 9 bases not matched to a gene. The sequenced template was cDNA made from the entire isolated RNA. Method: immunoSEQ multiplex PCR; TCRdb's copy keeps in-frame clones and lacks some. The sample gives some 140,000 clones, about a tenth of which show up once; about 0.61% is in the top ten. The TCR comes from a man in his late teens or twenties in good health. Material for sequencing was central memory CD4+ T cells from blood. The chain recombines TRBV7-9 with TRBJ2-2, with 10 bases aligning to TRBD1. The CDR3 loop reads CASSRLGQGKTGELFF. The CDR3 DNA sequence: TGTGCCAGCAGTCGTCTGGGACAGGGGAAAACCGGGGAGCTGTTTTTT.